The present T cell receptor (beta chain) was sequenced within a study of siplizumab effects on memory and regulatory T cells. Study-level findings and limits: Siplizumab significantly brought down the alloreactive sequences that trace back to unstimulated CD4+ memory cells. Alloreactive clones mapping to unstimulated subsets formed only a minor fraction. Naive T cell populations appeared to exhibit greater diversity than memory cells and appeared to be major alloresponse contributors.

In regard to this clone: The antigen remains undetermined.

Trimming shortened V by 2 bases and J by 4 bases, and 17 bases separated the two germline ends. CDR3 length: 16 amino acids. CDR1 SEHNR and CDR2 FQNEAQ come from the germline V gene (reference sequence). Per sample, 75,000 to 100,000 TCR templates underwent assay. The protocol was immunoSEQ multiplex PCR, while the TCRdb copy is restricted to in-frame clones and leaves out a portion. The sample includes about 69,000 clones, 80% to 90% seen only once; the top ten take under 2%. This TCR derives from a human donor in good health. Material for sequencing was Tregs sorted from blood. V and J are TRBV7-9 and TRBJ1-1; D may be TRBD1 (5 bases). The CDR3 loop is CASSLRGVRGGTEAFF. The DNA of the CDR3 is TGTGCCAGCAGCTTACGAGGGGTCCGGGGCGGCACTGAAGCTTTCTTT.